This passage covers 31 T cell receptor beta chains from one sample sequenced in a study of T cell repertoires in cytomegalovirus infection. One entry per CDR3 protein, called by TCRdb with MiXCR from the reads. The table lists roughly 500,000 distinct CDR3 sequences, about two fifths of them singletons. The antigens these receptors bind are not known. Sample: cultured PBMCs, taken from culture after CMV antigen stimulation. All receptors come from a human donor in good health (CMV status not recorded). Some clones in this sample may be carry-over from other donors' samples.

This clonotype showed up just a few times. The chain combines TRBV7-2 with TRBJ1-1; no clear D gene. Germline assignment: CDR1 SGHTA and CDR2 FQGNSA. Trimming took off 2 bases at V and 4 bases at J, with 14 bases between the two ends. This CDR3 region has 15 residues. The DNA of the CDR3 is TGTGCCAGCAGCTTAACGTCGGTCAGGAGCACTGAAGCTTTCTTT. This codes for CASSLTSVRSTEAFF.

The chain employs TRBV6-1 and TRBJ2-1; the D gene is possibly TRBD2 (5 bases). Trimming pared 8 bases from V and 10 bases from J, leaving 15 bases between. The CDR3 is 12 amino acids. Germline CDR1 MNHNS, CDR2 SASEGT. CDR3 residues: CASHPGSSEQFF. The CDR3 DNA reads TGTGCCAGCCACCCGGGGTCTTCCGAGCAGTTCTTC.

The chain has TRBV11-2 and TRBJ2-1; TRBD1 aligns across 11 bases. J gave up 10 bases and V 4 bases, and 6 bases lay outside the gene matches. The germline V gene has CDR1 SGHAT and CDR2 FQNNGV. CDR3 size: 14 residues. The CDR3 nucleotides read TGTGCCAGCAGCTCCTGGACAGGGGGCGGGGAGCAGTTCTTC. Translated, it gives CASSSWTGGGEQFF.

The chain has TRBV15 and TRBJ1-5; D unclear. Germline CDR1 reads LNHNV; CDR2 reads YYDKDF (reference sequence). With 5 bases removed from V and 4 bases from J, the gap between germline ends came to 9 bases. This CDR3 is 13 amino acids long. CDR3 DNA: TGTGCCACCAGCCCTTGGGCGAATCAGCCCCAGCATTTT. It specifies CATSPWANQPQHF.

This clonotype was seen a few times. This chain uses TRBV5-4 with TRBJ2-2; 7 bases match TRBD1. The junction had 4 bases not matched to a gene; V was cut back by 2 bases and J by 3 bases. The CDR3 has 15 residues. Germline V lookup: CDR1 SGHNT, CDR2 YYREEE (reference sequence). CDR3 in amino acids: CASSLQGKDTGELFF. CDR3 nucleotides: TGTGCCAGCAGCTTACAGGGGAAGGACACCGGGGAGCTGTTTTTT.

This chain links TRBV29-1 with TRBJ2-3; D tentatively fits TRBD1 or TRBD2 (5 bases each). From germline, CDR1 is SQVTM and CDR2 ANQGSEA. The CDR3 consists of 14 residues. V was shortened by 7 bases and J by 4 bases, with 18 bases between the two germline ends. The CDR3 nucleotides are TGCAGCGGGGACCCTGACGGGTCGGCAGATACGCAGTATTTT. Amino acids: CSGDPDGSADTQYF.

This chain links TRBV6-5 with TRBJ2-3; D remains unclear. The CDR3 runs 13 residues. V lost 0 bases, J lost 6 bases, and 7 bases lay in between. From germline, CDR1 is MNHEY and CDR2 SVGAGI. CDR3 residues: CASSYSTGDTQYF. The DNA of the CDR3 is TGTGCCAGCAGTTACTCGACTGGGGATACGCAGTATTTT.

The genes are TRBV6-5 and TRBJ2-2; D could derive from TRBD1 or TRBD2 (6 bases each). Trimming pared 0 bases from V and 5 bases from J, leaving 16 bases between. This CDR3 is 17 amino acids long. Germline assignment: CDR1 MNHEY and CDR2 SVGAGI. The CDR3 DNA reads TGTGCCAGCAGTTACTCATGGAGGGGGTTGGAGACCGGGGAGCTGTTTTTT. This codes for CASSYSWRGLETGELFF.

The chain is built from TRBV6-1 and TRBJ2-5; TRBD2 matches 10 bases. Per germline, CDR1 MNHNS and CDR2 SASEGT. This CDR3 has 16 residues. Losses at the gene ends were 0 bases for V and 5 bases for J; bases not matched to a gene: 6. Written as DNA, the CDR3 is TGTGCCAGCAGTGAAGCGACAGCGGGGGGGCAGGAGACCCAGTACTTC. This encodes CASSEATAGGQETQYF.

The chain has TRBV19 and TRBJ1-2; the D gene is possibly TRBD1 (5 bases). CDR1 LNHDA and CDR2 SQIVND come from the germline V gene (reference sequence). V shed 10 bases and J shed 4 bases, with 22 bases lying between them. The CDR3 totals 15 residues. DNA of the CDR3: TGTGCCACTTGGGACGGAACCTACCACTTCTATGGCTACACCTTC. As protein: CATWDGTYHFYGYTF.

The gene calls are TRBV11-3 and TRBJ2-2, with unresolved D. CDR1 is SGHNT, CDR2 YENEEA, per germline. The CDR3 covers 15 residues. V lost 0 bases to trimming and J lost 4 bases, with 9 bases between them. CDR3 region: CASSLDPGATGELFF. The CDR3 DNA reads TGTGCCAGCAGCTTAGATCCTGGAGCCACCGGGGAGCTGTTTTTT.

A few counts support this clonotype. The chain carries TRBV7-9 and TRBJ2-1; a weak D match, TRBD1 (5 bases). This CDR3 region has 13 residues. Germline V gene lookup returns CDR1 SEHNR and CDR2 FQNEAQ (reference sequence). Trimming took off 5 bases at V and 6 bases at J, with 11 bases between the two ends. CDR3 region: CASSPKGPNEQFF. CDR3 nucleotide sequence: TGTGCCAGCAGCCCAAAGGGGCCCAATGAGCAGTTCTTC.

This clonotype has at least ten counts. The V call is TRBV7-8, the J call TRBJ2-7, with TRBD1 matching 9 bases. The ends lost 5 bases at V and 4 bases at J; junction bases unmatched: 9. The CDR3 totals 15 residues. Per the germline V gene, CDR1 is SGHVS and CDR2 is FQNEAQ. CDR3: CASSTRRTGDYEQYF. The CDR3 nucleotides read TGTGCCAGCAGCACACGACGGACAGGGGATTACGAGCAGTACTTC.

Only a few counts were recorded for this clonotype. The J gene is TRBJ2-3, the V gene TRBV11-2; D not resolved. Germline V gene sequence: CDR1 SGHAT, CDR2 FQNNGV. CDR3 length equals 15 residues. Trimming stripped 0 bases from V and 7 bases from J, with 14 bases between. The CDR3 DNA reads TGTGCCAGCAGCTTAGAGGAGACCCCCCGCCATACGCAGTATTTT. Its translation is CASSLEETPRHTQYF. The whole variable domain, filled in from reference TRBV11-2 and TRBJ2-3, reads EAGVAQSPRYKIIEKRQSVAFWCNPISGHATLYWYQQILGQGPKLLIQFQNNGVVDDSQLPKDRFSAERLKGVDSTLKIQPAKLEDSAVYLCASSLEETPRHTQYFGPGTRLTVL.

The chain joins TRBV5-5 to TRBJ2-3; 10 bases align to TRBD1. Trimming removed 5 bases from V and 6 bases from J; junction bases left unmatched: 6. CDR3 size: 14 residues. Germline V CDR1 and CDR2: SGHKS, YYEKEE (reference sequence). As DNA, the CDR3 is TGTGCCAGCAGGGAGGGACAGGGGTTTGATACGCAGTATTTT. It specifies CASREGQGFDTQYF.

CDR3 DNA: TGCAGCGTGAAGACCGGGACAGGGAACGAAAAACTGTTTTTT. Its protein product is CSVKTGTGNEKLFF. The chain has TRBV29-1 and TRBJ1-4, with TRBD1 identical over 9 bases. This CDR3 has 14 amino acids. CDR1 and CDR2 from the germline V gene are SQVTM and ANQGSEA. V was clipped by 6 bases and J by 8 bases; unmatched bases: 10.

J is TRBJ1-2 and V is TRBV28; D gene uncertain. The CDR3 totals 15 residues. The V gene's germline CDR1 is MDHEN and CDR2 SYDVKM. Trimming took 6 bases from V and 3 from J, leaving 17 bases between them. In nucleotides, the CDR3 is TGTGCCAGCAGGGAAGGTGCCAGCCTCGACTATGGCTACACCTTC. This encodes CASREGASLDYGYTF.

A few counts support this clonotype. The rearrangement joins TRBV7-2 to TRBJ2-3; D gene ambiguous. Trimming stripped 1 base from V and 3 bases from J, with 5 bases between. Germline-derived CDR1 and CDR2 are SGHTA and FQGNSA. The CDR3 spans 13 residues. CDR3 protein: CASSLDTTDTQYF. As DNA, the CDR3 is TGTGCCAGCAGCTTAGATACTACAGATACGCAGTATTTT.

This clonotype turned up a few times. The V and J genes are TRBV7-8 and TRBJ2-3; TRBD2 aligns across 8 bases. CDR1 is SGHVS, CDR2 FQNEAQ, per germline. This CDR3 region has 16 residues. V was pared by 5 bases and J by 6 bases, with 13 bases of the junction left unmatched. The CDR3 coding sequence is TGTGCCAGCAGCCCGCTAGCGGGCCGGCCCGTGGATACGCAGTATTTT. Amino acid sequence: CASSPLAGRPVDTQYF.

This clonotype has a handful of counts. The chain carries TRBV6-5 and TRBJ1-1; D is undetermined. The CDR3 consists of 13 residues. V was pared by 10 bases and J by 1 base, with 13 bases between. The V gene's germline CDR1 is MNHEY and CDR2 SVGAGI. CDR3 amino acids: CAIRRGKNTEAFF. CDR3 coding DNA: TGTGCCATACGCCGGGGAAAGAACACTGAAGCTTTCTTT.

There are a few counts of this clonotype. The rearrangement links TRBV7-2 to TRBJ2-7; D unresolved. V lost 1 base and J lost 4, with 11 bases in between. This CDR3 is 14 amino acids long. CDR1 SGHTA and CDR2 FQGNSA come from the germline V gene. The CDR3, as DNA: TGTGCCAGCAGCTTAGGCTCTAGTGGGTACGAGCAGTACTTC. Encoded protein: CASSLGSSGYEQYF.

The chain has TRBV7-6 and TRBJ1-1, with D maybe TRBD1 (6 bases). Trimming removed 1 base from V and 7 bases from J, with 10 bases in between. Germline lookup yields CDR1 SGHVS and CDR2 FNYEAQ. CDR3 size: 13 residues. The CDR3 region is CASSLDLQGEAFF. CDR3 DNA sequence: TGTGCCAGCAGCTTAGACCTACAGGGTGAAGCTTTCTTT.

The CDR3 nucleotides read TGTGCCAGCAGTGATAGCGGGGGTTACTACGAGCAGTACTTC. It encodes CASSDSGGYYEQYF. The chain has TRBV6-1 and TRBJ2-7, with TRBD2 matching 9 bases. V was pared by 3 bases and J by 3 bases, with 3 bases of the junction left unmatched. Germline V gives CDR1 MNHNS, CDR2 SASEGT. The CDR3 is 14 residues long.

V gene TRBV7-2 combines with J gene TRBJ2-3; 10 nucleotides line up with TRBD2. V dropped 5 bases and J dropped 5; count of bases not matched to a gene: 16. This CDR3 comprises 18 residues. Looked up from germline, CDR1 is SGHTA and CDR2 is FQGNSA. In nucleotides, the CDR3 is TGTGCCAGCAGCCCAGTGGAGCGGGGGGGCACGGTGAGAGATACGCAGTATTTT. It codes for CASSPVERGGTVRDTQYF.

The chain combines TRBV20-1 with TRBJ2-3; possible D gene TRBD1, 6 bases. The CDR3 spans 13 residues. Germline assignment: CDR1 DFQATT and CDR2 SNEGSKA (reference sequence). Trimming cost V 2 bases and J 3 bases, with 9 bases left between them. The CDR3 reads CSARQGMTDTQYF. DNA of the CDR3: TGCAGTGCTAGACAGGGGATGACAGATACGCAGTATTTT.

The chain uses TRBV12-3 or TRBV12-4 and TRBJ2-7; 11 bases line up with TRBD2. CDR3 size: 14 residues. V dropped 8 bases and J dropped 2; count of bases not matched to a gene: 5. CDR3 protein: CASGSTSGAYEQYF. The CDR3 DNA reads as TGTGCCAGCGGCTCGACTAGCGGGGCCTACGAGCAGTACTTC.

V and J are TRBV20-1 and TRBJ2-5; D possibly corresponds to TRBD2 (6 bases). The V end was cut by 6 bases, the J end by 1 base, with 15 bases between. CDR1 and CDR2 (germline): DFQATT, SNEGSKA (reference sequence). The CDR3 is 14 amino acids. The chain's CDR3 is CSAPGDSRQETQYF. The CDR3 DNA reads TGCAGTGCCCCCGGGGACTCGCGCCAAGAGACCCAGTACTTC.

This clonotype was observed at least ten times. The chain links TRBV7-2 to TRBJ2-1, with TRBD2 matching 13 bases. Germline loops: CDR1 SGHTA, CDR2 FQGNSA. V lost 6 bases and J lost 9; bases outside the gene matches: 8. The CDR3 runs to 15 residues. Here the CDR3 DNA reads TGTGCCAGCAGACTAGCGGGAGGGCCGTCGGGTGAGCAGTTCTTC. Protein sequence: CASRLAGGPSGEQFF.

V gene TRBV19 combines with J gene TRBJ1-2; D is unclear. The CDR3 loop spans 11 amino acids. Trimming took 4 bases from V and 6 from J, leaving 6 bases between them. Looked up from germline, CDR1 is LNHDA and CDR2 is SQIVND (reference sequence). CDR3 in amino acids: CASSTGNGYTF. CDR3 sequence (DNA): TGTGCCAGTAGTACGGGGAATGGCTACACCTTC.

In its sample, this clonotype was seen a few times. The chain couples TRBV19 to TRBJ1-1; TRBD1 is a possible D gene (5 bases). V dropped 9 bases and J dropped 4 bases, with 27 bases sitting between them. The germline V gene encodes CDR1 LNHDA and CDR2 SQIVND (reference sequence). The CDR3 is 17 residues long. This CDR3 reads CASAHQKWGRSGTEAFF. In DNA form, the CDR3 reads TGTGCCAGCGCCCACCAGAAGTGGGGCAGGTCAGGCACTGAAGCTTTCTTT.

The sample holds many counts of this clonotype. The rearrangement links TRBV7-6 to TRBJ2-7; 10 positions agree with TRBD2. V lost 4 bases, J lost 3 bases, and 6 bases stayed unmatched. This CDR3 comprises 15 residues. CDR1 is SGHVS and CDR2 is FNYEAQ in the germline V gene. The CDR3 loop is CASSSSSGGGYEQYF. The DNA for the CDR3 is TGTGCCAGCAGCTCCTCTAGCGGGGGAGGCTACGAGCAGTACTTC.